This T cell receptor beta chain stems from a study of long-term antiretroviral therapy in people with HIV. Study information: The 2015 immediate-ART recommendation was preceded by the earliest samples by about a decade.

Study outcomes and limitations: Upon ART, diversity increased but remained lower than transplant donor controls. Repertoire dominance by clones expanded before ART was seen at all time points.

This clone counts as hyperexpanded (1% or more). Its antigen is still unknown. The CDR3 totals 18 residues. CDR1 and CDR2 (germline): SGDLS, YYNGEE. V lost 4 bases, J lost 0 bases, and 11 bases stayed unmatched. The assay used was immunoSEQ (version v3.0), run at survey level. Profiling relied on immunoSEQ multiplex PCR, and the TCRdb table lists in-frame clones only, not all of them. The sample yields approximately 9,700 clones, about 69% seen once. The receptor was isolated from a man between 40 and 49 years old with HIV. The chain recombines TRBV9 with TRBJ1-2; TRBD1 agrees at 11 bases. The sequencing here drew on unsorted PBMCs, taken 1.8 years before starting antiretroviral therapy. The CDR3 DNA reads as TGTGCCAGCAGCCCCGGGAGGACAGGGGGCTCAACTAACTATGGCTACACCTTC. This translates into CASSPGRTGGSTNYGYTF.